This T cell receptor (beta chain) appears in the sequencing data of a study of T cells in Graves' hyperthyroidism and ophthalmopathy. The CDR3 runs 11 residues. Germline V lookup: CDR1 GTSNPN, CDR2 SVGIG (reference sequence). V lost 3 bases to trimming and J lost 7 bases, with 7 bases between them. This clonotype occurred many times. Hyperthyroidism of Graves' type that showed no ophthalmopathy progression within 18 months was stable. Regions amplified from RNA transcripts were the TCR beta CDR3 regions. First-round RT-PCR targeting the TCR CDR3 was performed with the HTBI primer set. TCRdb reprocessed the multiplex PCR reads via MiXCR and lists one record per CDR3 protein. The sample consists of some 500,000 distinct CDR3 sequences, around 15% of them appearing once.

The chain employs TRBV30 and TRBJ2-1, with unresolved D. The sequenced material came from blood. The clonotype was recovered from a woman under 30 with Graves' hyperthyroidism. CDR3: CAWRGLNEQFF. CDR3 nucleotide sequence: TGTGCCTGGAGGGGTCTGAATGAGCAGTTCTTC.